Presented here are 15 T cell receptor beta chains from one specimen sequenced in a study of blood T cells in healthy people across ages. Alongside a J-beta primer mix, a sample-barcoded 5' primer served in a second PCR lasting about 7 to 12 cycles. MiXCR was run by TCRdb on the 5' RACE reads, yielding one entry per CDR3 protein. The sample contains around 1.5 million distinct CDR3 sequences, approximately 59% of which appear only once. The material sequenced was blood. All receptors come from a man between 18 and 29 years old in good health.

The rearrangement joins TRBV6-1 to TRBJ1-5, with TRBD1 as a possible D gene (6 bases). Trimming took 3 bases from V and 5 from J, leaving 8 bases between them. Germline lookup yields CDR1 MNHNS and CDR2 SASEGT. The CDR3 spans 13 residues. The CDR3 DNA sequence: TGTGCCAGCAGTGAGACAGGCTATCAGCCCCAGCATTTT. It codes for CASSETGYQPQHF.

The V call is TRBV7-9, the J call TRBJ2-5, with D hard to call. This CDR3 is 16 amino acids long. CDR1 and CDR2 (germline): SEHNR, FQNEAQ (reference sequence). V dropped 7 bases and J dropped 0 bases, with 18 bases sitting between them. Here the CDR3 reads CASNPSPLGYQETQYF. The CDR3 DNA sequence: TGTGCCAGCAACCCCTCCCCTCTAGGGTACCAAGAGACCCAGTACTTC.

CDR3 loop: CASSYSGVYRDSPLHF. The CDR3 nucleotides read TGTGCCAGCAGTTACTCAGGGGTATACCGTGATTCACCCCTCCACTTT. The chain recombines TRBV6-5 with TRBJ1-6; possible D gene TRBD1, 5 bases. V was pared by 0 bases and J by 8 bases, with 14 bases between. Germline CDR1 is MNHEY and CDR2 is SVGAGI. The CDR3 totals 16 residues.

This clonotype was seen a few times. This rearrangement joins TRBV7-8 to TRBJ2-7; 8 nucleotides line up with TRBD1. The germline CDR1 and CDR2 sequences are SGHVS and FQNEAQ. The CDR3 runs to 14 residues. Unmatched junction bases numbered 4, after V lost 3 bases and J lost 3 bases. CDR3 sequence (DNA): TGTGCCAGCAGCTTCTCTGACAGGGGCTACGAGCAGTACTTC. It translates to CASSFSDRGYEQYF.

This clonotype appeared a few times. The CDR3 DNA is TGCAGTGCGGGGGGCGGGAGTCCCTACGAGCAGTACTTC. Translating gives CSAGGGSPYEQYF. V is TRBV20-1 and J is TRBJ2-7, with D possibly being TRBD2 (7 bases). The CDR3 has 13 amino acids. CDR1 is DFQATT and CDR2 is SNEGSKA in the germline V gene (reference sequence). With 6 bases removed from V and 2 bases from J, the gap between germline ends came to 14 bases.

The CDR3 coding sequence is TGCAGCGTTGAAGTAGGGACAGAGATCAAGCAGTACTTC. It translates to CSVEVGTEIKQYF. The V gene is TRBV29-1, the J gene TRBJ2-7; 7 bases agree with TRBD1. The V gene end was trimmed by 1 base and the J gene end by 8 bases; junction bases not matched to a gene: 8. Per germline, CDR1 SQVTM and CDR2 ANQGSEA. There are 13 residues in the CDR3.

CDR3 amino acids: CASSFGNGLQETQYF. CDR3 bases: TGTGCCAGCAGCTTTGGTAACGGGCTTCAAGAGACCCAGTACTTC. The chain is built from TRBV11-3 and TRBJ2-5; D is unresolved. This CDR3 contains 15 residues. Trimming removed 3 bases at V and 2 bases at J, with 13 bases between. CDR1 is SGHNT and CDR2 is YENEEA in the germline V gene.

The rearrangement links TRBV6-1 to TRBJ2-6; no clear D gene. V lost 4 bases, J lost 2 bases, and 9 bases lay in between. The CDR3 is made up of 15 amino acids. The germline V gene encodes CDR1 MNHNS and CDR2 SASEGT. The CDR3 region is CASSGGQAGANVLTF. The CDR3 DNA reads as TGTGCCAGCAGTGGTGGTCAAGCTGGGGCCAACGTCCTGACTTTC.

The genes are TRBV7-2 and TRBJ2-5; 8 positions match TRBD2. The trim removed 1 base at V and 5 bases at J, leaving 9 bases unmatched. This CDR3 has 16 residues. The germline V gene encodes CDR1 SGHTA and CDR2 FQGNSA. The CDR3 reads CASSLVPSGGKETQYF. The CDR3 DNA is TGTGCCAGCAGCTTAGTCCCGAGCGGGGGAAAGGAGACCCAGTACTTC. The whole variable domain, filled in from reference TRBV7-2 and TRBJ2-5, reads GAGVSQSPSNKVTEKGKDVELRCDPISGHTALYWYRQSLGQGLEFLIYFQGNSAPDKSGLPSDRFSAERTGGSVSTLTIQRTQQEDSAVYLCASSLVPSGGKETQYFGPGTRLLVL.

V and J are TRBV4-1 and TRBJ1-2; 8 bases align to TRBD1. The germline V gene encodes CDR1 MGHRA and CDR2 YSYEKL. The CDR3 spans 17 residues. V was pared by 4 bases and J by 7 bases, with 17 bases of the junction left unmatched. The CDR3 coding sequence is TGCGCCAGCAGCCCAACCCCCTTGATGGACAGGGTATCTGGCTACACCTTC. It encodes CASSPTPLMDRVSGYTF.

The V gene is TRBV3-1, the J gene TRBJ2-1, with D possibly being TRBD1 (6 bases). Trimming took off 5 bases at V and 2 bases at J, with 10 bases between the two ends. CDR1 and CDR2 (germline): LGHDT, YNNKEL (reference sequence). This CDR3 contains 14 residues. The CDR3 coding sequence is TGTGCCAGCAGCACCCGACAGGCCTACAATGAGCAGTTCTTC. It is translated as CASSTRQAYNEQFF.

V usage is TRBV4-3 and J usage is TRBJ1-2; 7 bases line up with TRBD1. CDR1 and CDR2 (germline): LGHNA, YSLEER. With 3 bases clipped from V and 4 bases from J, the junction kept 8 bases outside the gene matches. This CDR3 is built from 15 residues. This CDR3 is CASSQRSNRGYGYTF. Here the CDR3 DNA reads TGCGCCAGCAGCCAGCGCAGTAACAGGGGCTATGGCTACACCTTC.

This clonotype was counted between two and nine times. The chain joins TRBV25-1 to TRBJ2-2; no firm D call. Trimming removed 4 bases at V and 7 bases at J, with 13 bases between. Germline CDR1 reads MGHDK; CDR2 reads SYGVNS. The length of the CDR3 is 14 residues. The CDR3 sequence is CASSVNRDHGELFF. As DNA, the CDR3 is TGTGCCAGCAGTGTTAATAGGGATCACGGGGAGCTGTTTTTT.

V is TRBV3-1 and J is TRBJ2-2, with D unresolved. The CDR3 runs to 13 residues. V lost 3 bases and J 6 bases, leaving 8 bases between the germline ends. Germline CDR1 LGHDT, CDR2 YNNKEL (reference sequence). CDR3 DNA: TGTGCCAGCAGCCAGGTGCAGGCCGGGGAGCTGTTTTTT. It codes for CASSQVQAGELFF.

The chain is built from TRBV20-1 and TRBJ1-4; D gene ambiguous. Trimming stripped 0 bases from V and 8 bases from J, with 16 bases between. Germline V gives CDR1 DFQATT, CDR2 SNEGSKA (reference sequence). This CDR3 has 15 residues. CDR3 amino acids: CSARDQSQRSEKLFF. CDR3 in DNA: TGCAGTGCTAGAGATCAAAGCCAAAGGAGCGAAAAACTGTTTTTT.